This is a list of T cell receptor beta chains from one sample in a study of blood T cell repertoires in COVID-19. Assay: immunoSEQ multiplex PCR; the TCRdb copy retains only in-frame clones and omits some. The table lists about 170,000 clones, more than 70% of them singletons. Input material: PBMCs or T cells enriched from blood (not recorded which). The origin of the receptors is a woman aged 45-65 years in a cohort exposed to, infected with or recovered from COVID-19 (not recorded which). The CDR3 runs from the conserved cysteine through the conserved F or W. D genes are given only for firm matches. Size is stated for part of the rows, as once, few or many counts, or as a class when the clone is expanded.

J,D,size,V,DNA,CDR3
TRBJ2-5,-,-,TRBV5-1,TGCGCCAGCAGCTCGGGGACTGTAGTGGAGACCCAGTACTTC,CASSSGTVVETQYF
TRBJ2-3,-,-,TRBV3-1/TRBV3-2,TGTGCCAGCAGCCTCGACATGGAATCAGATACGCAGTATTTT,CASSLDMESDTQYF
TRBJ2-2,TRBD2,-,TRBV9,TGTGCCAGCAGCGTAGCTAGCGGGGTTACCGGGGAGCTGTTTTTT,CASSVASGVTGELFF
TRBJ1-6,-,-,TRBV7-2,TGTGCCAGCAGCTTAATTATAGACACTAATTCACCCCTCCACTTT,CASSLIIDTNSPLHF
TRBJ1-5,-,-,TRBV15,TGTGCCACCAGCAGAGATAACCCAGGGGGCAATCAGCCCCAGCATTTT,CATSRDNPGGNQPQHF
TRBJ1-1,TRBD1,few,TRBV5-4,TGTGCCAGCAGCAGGGACAGGGGCTACACTGAAGCTTTCTTT,CASSRDRGYTEAFF
TRBJ1-2,TRBD1,-,TRBV28,TGTGCCAGCAGTCCACCGGACAGGGTGGGGTATGGCTACACCTTC,CASSPPDRVGYGYTF
TRBJ1-1,-,-,TRBV23-1,TGCGCCAGCAGTCCGACTGGGCGGGGAAACACTGAAGCTTTCTTT,CASSPTGRGNTEAFF
TRBJ2-3,TRBD2,-,TRBV6-1,TGTGCCAGCAGTGAAACTAGCGGGGGCAGCACAGATACGCAGTATTTT,CASSETSGGSTDTQYF
TRBJ1-5,-,-,TRBV18,TGTGCCAGCTCACCGTCCTCTCCTATCTATAGCAATCAGCCCCAGCATTTT,CASSPSSPIYSNQPQHF
TRBJ2-7,TRBD2,-,TRBV9,TGTGCCAGCAGCGTTAGCGGGAACCCCTACGAGCAGTACTTC,CASSVSGNPYEQYF
TRBJ1-1,-,-,TRBV6-5,TGTGCCAGCAGTCCCAGGGGGAACACTGAAGCTTTCTTT,CASSPRGNTEAFF
TRBJ1-6,TRBD1,-,TRBV3-1/TRBV3-2,TGTGCCCCCAGCCCCGAGGACAGGGAGGGTAATTCACCCCTCCACTTT,CAPSPEDREGNSPLHF
TRBJ2-7,TRBD1,-,TRBV28,TGTGCCAGCAGTGAAACAGACAGGGGCTACGAGCAGTACTTC,CASSETDRGYEQYF
TRBJ2-7,-,-,TRBV28,TGTGCCAGCAGTTTGGGCTGGAGGGGTACCTACGAGCAGTACTTC,CASSLGWRGTYEQYF
TRBJ1-5,TRBD1,-,TRBV28,TGTGCCAGCAGTTTTTCCGGGACAGGTCATCAGCCCCAGCATTTT,CASSFSGTGHQPQHF
TRBJ1-6,TRBD1,-,TRBV27,TGTGCCAGCAGTTTAGGACAGGGAATAGGTTCACCCCTCCACTTT,CASSLGQGIGSPLHF